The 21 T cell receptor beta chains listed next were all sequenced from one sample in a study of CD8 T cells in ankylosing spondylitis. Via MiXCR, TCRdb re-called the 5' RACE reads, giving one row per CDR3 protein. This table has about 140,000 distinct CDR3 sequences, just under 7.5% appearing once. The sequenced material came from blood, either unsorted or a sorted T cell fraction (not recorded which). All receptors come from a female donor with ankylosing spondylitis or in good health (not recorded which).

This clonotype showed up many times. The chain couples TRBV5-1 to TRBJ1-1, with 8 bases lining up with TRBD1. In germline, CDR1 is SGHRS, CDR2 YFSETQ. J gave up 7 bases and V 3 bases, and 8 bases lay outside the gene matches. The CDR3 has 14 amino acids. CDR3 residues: CASSSTTGAREAFF. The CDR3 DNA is TGCGCCAGCAGCTCCACGACAGGGGCCCGTGAAGCTTTCTTT.

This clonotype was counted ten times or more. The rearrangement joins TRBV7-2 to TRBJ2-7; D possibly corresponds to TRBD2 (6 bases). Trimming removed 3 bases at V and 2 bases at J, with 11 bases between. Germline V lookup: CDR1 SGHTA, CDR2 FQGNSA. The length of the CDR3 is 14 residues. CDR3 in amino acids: CASSFDGGTYEQYF. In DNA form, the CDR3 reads TGTGCCAGCAGCTTCGACGGAGGGACCTACGAGCAGTACTTC.

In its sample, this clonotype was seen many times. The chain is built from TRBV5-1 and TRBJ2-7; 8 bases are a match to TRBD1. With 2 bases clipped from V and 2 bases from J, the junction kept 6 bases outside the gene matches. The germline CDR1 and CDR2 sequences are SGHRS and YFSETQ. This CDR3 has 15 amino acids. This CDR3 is CASSFGTGEAYEQYF. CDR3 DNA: TGCGCCAGCAGCTTCGGGACAGGTGAGGCCTACGAGCAGTACTTC.

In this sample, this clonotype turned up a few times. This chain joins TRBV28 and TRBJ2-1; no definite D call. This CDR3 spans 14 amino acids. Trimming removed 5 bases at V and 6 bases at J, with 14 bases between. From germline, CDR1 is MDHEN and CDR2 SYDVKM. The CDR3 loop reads CASSTLNLPNEQFF. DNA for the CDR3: TGTGCCAGCAGTACCCTGAACTTGCCCAATGAGCAGTTCTTC.

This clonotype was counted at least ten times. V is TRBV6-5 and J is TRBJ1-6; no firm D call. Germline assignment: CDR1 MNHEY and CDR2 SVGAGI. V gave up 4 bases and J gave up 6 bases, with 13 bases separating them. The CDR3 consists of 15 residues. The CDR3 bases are TGTGCCAGCAGTTCCTTCAGTTCGAGTAATTCACCCCTCCACTTT. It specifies CASSSFSSSNSPLHF.

CDR3 sequence: CASSPTGVYEQYF. The CDR3 bases are TGTGCCAGCAGCCCTACCGGGGTCTACGAGCAGTACTTC. The rearrangement links TRBV11-2 to TRBJ2-7; D may be TRBD2 (5 bases). This CDR3 region has 13 residues. CDR1 SGHAT and CDR2 FQNNGV come from the germline V gene. V lost 5 bases and J lost 3, with 11 bases in between.

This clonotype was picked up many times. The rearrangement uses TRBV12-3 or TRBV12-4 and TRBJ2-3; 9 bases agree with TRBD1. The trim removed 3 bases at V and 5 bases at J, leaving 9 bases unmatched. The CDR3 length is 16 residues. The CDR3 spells CASSFLGQGFKDTQYF. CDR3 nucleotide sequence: TGTGCCAGCAGTTTTTTGGGACAGGGCTTCAAAGATACGCAGTATTTT.

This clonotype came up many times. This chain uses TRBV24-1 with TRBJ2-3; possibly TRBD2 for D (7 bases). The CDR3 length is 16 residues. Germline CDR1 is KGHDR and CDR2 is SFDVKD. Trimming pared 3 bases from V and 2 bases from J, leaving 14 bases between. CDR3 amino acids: CATSDPRGGATDTQYF. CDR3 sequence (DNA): TGTGCCACCAGTGATCCGCGTGGGGGGGCCACAGATACGCAGTATTTT.

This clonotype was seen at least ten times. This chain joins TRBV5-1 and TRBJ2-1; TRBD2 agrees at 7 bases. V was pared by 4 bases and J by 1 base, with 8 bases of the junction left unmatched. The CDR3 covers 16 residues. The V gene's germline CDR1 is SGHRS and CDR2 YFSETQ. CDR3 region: CASSPSGRGSYNEQFF. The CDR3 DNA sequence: TGCGCCAGCAGCCCGTCCGGGCGGGGGTCCTACAATGAGCAGTTCTTC.

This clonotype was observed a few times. The CDR3: CASSLLTDGEKLFF. The CDR3 bases are TGTGCCAGCAGCTTACTTACAGACGGGGAAAAACTGTTTTTT. The chain couples TRBV7-2 to TRBJ1-4; D is unclear. The length of the CDR3 is 14 residues. CDR1 SGHTA and CDR2 FQGNSA come from the germline V gene. V dropped 2 bases and J dropped 8 bases, with 12 bases sitting between them.

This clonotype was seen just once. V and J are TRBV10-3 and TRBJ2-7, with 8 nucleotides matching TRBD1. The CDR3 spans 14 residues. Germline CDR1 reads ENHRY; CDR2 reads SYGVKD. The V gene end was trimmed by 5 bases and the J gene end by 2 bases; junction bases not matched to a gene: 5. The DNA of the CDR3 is TGTGCCATCAGTTTAGGGACAGGAACCTACGAGCAGTACTTC. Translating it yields CAISLGTGTYEQYF.

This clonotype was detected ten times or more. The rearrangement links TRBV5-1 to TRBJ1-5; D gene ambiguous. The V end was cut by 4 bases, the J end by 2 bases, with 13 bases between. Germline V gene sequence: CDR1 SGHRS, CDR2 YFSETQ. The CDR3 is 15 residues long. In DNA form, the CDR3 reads TGCGCCAGCAGCCCAAACGGATTGGGCAATCAGCCCCAGCATTTT. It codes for CASSPNGLGNQPQHF.

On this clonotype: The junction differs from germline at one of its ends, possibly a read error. The CDR3 is CASTQEPPLAGGPRNEQFF. CDR3 coding DNA: TGTGCCAGCACCCAAGAGCCCCCTTTAGCGGGGGGGCCTCGCAATGAGCAGTTCTTC. This chain joins TRBV3-1 and TRBJ2-1; 11 bases are a match to TRBD2. Germline V gene lookup returns CDR1 LGHDT and CDR2 YNNKEL (reference sequence). This CDR3 spans 19 amino acids.

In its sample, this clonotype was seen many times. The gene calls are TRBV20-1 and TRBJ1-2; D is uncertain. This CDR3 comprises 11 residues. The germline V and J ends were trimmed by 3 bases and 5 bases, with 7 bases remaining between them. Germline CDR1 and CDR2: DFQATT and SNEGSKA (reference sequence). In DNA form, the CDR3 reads TGCAGTGCTAGTTGGTCGTATGGCTACACCTTC. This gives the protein CSASWSYGYTF.

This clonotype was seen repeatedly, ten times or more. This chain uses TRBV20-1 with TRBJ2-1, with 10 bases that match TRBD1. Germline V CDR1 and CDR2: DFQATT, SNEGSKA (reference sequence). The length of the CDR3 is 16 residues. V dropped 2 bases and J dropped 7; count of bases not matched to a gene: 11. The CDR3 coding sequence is TGCAGTGCTAGACAACCCGGACAGGGGGTTGCGAATGAGCAGTTCTTC. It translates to CSARQPGQGVANEQFF.

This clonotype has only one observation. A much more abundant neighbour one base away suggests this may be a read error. CDR3 region: CTSSDRMGTEQYF. The CDR3 region has the DNA TGTACCAGCAGCGATCGTATGGGGACCGAGCAGTACTTC. The J gene is TRBJ2-7, the V gene TRBV2, with D possibly called TRBD1 or TRBD2 (5 bases each). The germline V gene encodes CDR1 SNHLY and CDR2 FYNNEI. CDR3 size: 13 residues.

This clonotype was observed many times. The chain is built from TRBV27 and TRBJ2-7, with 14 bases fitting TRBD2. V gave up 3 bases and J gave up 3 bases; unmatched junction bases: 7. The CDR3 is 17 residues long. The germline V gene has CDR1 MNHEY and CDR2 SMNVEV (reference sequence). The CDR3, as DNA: TGTGCCAGCAGTTTGGTGGGACTAGCGGGGGAACGCTACGAGCAGTACTTC. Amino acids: CASSLVGLAGERYEQYF.

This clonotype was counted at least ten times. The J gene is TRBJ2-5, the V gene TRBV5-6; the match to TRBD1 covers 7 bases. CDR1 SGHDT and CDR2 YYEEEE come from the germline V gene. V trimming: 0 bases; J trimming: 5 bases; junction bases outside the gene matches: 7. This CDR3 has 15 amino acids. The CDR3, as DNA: TGTGCCAGCAGCTTGGATACAGGGGAATTGGAGACCCAGTACTTC. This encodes CASSLDTGELETQYF.

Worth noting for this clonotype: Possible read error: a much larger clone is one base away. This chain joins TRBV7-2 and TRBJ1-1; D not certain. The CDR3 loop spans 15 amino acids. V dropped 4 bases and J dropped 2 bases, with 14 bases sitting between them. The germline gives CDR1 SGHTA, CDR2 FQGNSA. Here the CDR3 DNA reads TGTGCCAGCAGCTCGACGCATGAGAGCAACACTGAAGCTTTCTTT. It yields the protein CASSSTHESNTEAFF.

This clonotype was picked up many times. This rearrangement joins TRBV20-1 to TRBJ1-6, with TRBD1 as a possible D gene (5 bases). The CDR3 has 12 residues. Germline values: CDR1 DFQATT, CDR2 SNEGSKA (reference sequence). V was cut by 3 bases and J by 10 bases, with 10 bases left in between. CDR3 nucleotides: TGCAGTGCTAGGGGGGGGGAATCACCCCTCCACTTT. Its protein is CSARGGESPLHF.

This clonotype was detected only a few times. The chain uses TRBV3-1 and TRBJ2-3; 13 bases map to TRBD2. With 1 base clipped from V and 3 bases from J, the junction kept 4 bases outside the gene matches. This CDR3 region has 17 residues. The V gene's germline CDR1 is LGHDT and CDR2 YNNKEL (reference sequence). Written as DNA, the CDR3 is TGTGCCAGCAGCCAAGCGGGACTAGCGGGGCCAACAGATACGCAGTATTTT. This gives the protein CASSQAGLAGPTDTQYF.